Described below is a single T cell receptor (beta chain) sequence and its context. This sample is drawn from a study of blood T cell repertoires in COVID-19. Germline V gene sequence: CDR1 SNHLY, CDR2 FYNNEI. The CDR3 sequence is 15 residues long. Trimming shortened V by 4 bases and J by 4 bases, and 14 bases separated the two germline ends. Repertoires were generated with immunoSEQ multiplex PCR, while TCRdb's copy carries only in-frame clones and drops some. The sample records around 390,000 clones, just under 90% being singletons. Self-reported history from a screening survey and questionnaire set each donor's cohort.

Sequencing used PBMCs or T cells enriched from blood (not recorded which). The sequence came from a woman between 50 and 59 years old who had recovered from COVID-19. The rearrangement joins TRBV2 to TRBJ1-5; D is uncertain. CDR3 sequence (DNA): TGTGCCAGCAGTGGAGGGATCCTACTGAATCAGCCCCAGCATTTT. Translation: CASSGGILLNQPQHF.